Shown below are 6 T cell receptor beta chains from a single sample sequenced in a study of blood T cell repertoires in COVID-19. Sequenced by immunoSEQ multiplex PCR; TCRdb stores in-frame clones only, minus some. The sample has 85,000 to 120,000 clones, 80% to 95% seen once. The sample taken for sequencing was peripheral blood. The receptors were gathered from a woman between 45 and 60 years old with COVID-19, enrolled during active disease.

This clone showed up just once. The chain links TRBV30 to TRBJ2-4, with a tentative D call TRBD1 (5 bases). V dropped 1 base and J dropped 0 bases, with 16 bases sitting between them. Germline V lookup: CDR1 GTSNPN, CDR2 SVGIG (reference sequence). This CDR3 spans 17 amino acids. Written as DNA, the CDR3 is TGTGCCTGGAGTGAAGGAGAACAGGCACTAGCCAAAAACATTCAGTACTTC. Translated, it gives CAWSEGEQALAKNIQYF.

This rearrangement joins TRBV6-5 to TRBJ1-2, with TRBD1 as a possible D gene (6 bases). Germline lookup yields CDR1 MNHEY and CDR2 SVGAGI. The CDR3 loop spans 13 amino acids. Trimming removed 7 bases at V and 2 bases at J, with 11 bases between. CDR3 loop: CASKSDSNYGYTF. The CDR3 bases are TGTGCCAGCAAGTCGGACAGCAACTATGGCTACACCTTC.

This chain connects TRBV27 to TRBJ2-5; D might be TRBD2 (7 bases). The CDR3 is 15 amino acids. Germline V gives CDR1 MNHEY, CDR2 SMNVEV (reference sequence). V shed 5 bases and J shed 1 base, with 14 bases lying between them. The CDR3 nucleotides are TGTGCCAGCAGTGGATGGGGGGGCTCCCAAGAGACCCAGTACTTC. This codes for CASSGWGGSQETQYF.

The chain combines TRBV11-2 with TRBJ2-7, with 8 bases identical to TRBD1. CDR1 is SGHAT, CDR2 FQNNGV, per germline. The CDR3 consists of 16 residues. Trimming removed 2 bases from V and 4 bases from J; junction bases left unmatched: 10. The CDR3 protein is CASSLRTGTGDYEQYF. CDR3 nucleotide sequence: TGTGCCAGCAGCTTAAGAACCGGGACAGGAGATTACGAGCAGTACTTC.

The chain employs TRBV15 and TRBJ1-1; 7 bases match TRBD1. The germline gives CDR1 LNHNV, CDR2 YYDKDF (reference sequence). The CDR3 covers 15 residues. The V gene end was trimmed by 1 base and the J gene end by 10 bases; junction bases not matched to a gene: 12. CDR3 sequence: CATSRAGGRGGVAFF. As DNA, the CDR3 is TGTGCCACCAGCAGAGCAGGGGGGCGGGGAGGTGTAGCTTTCTTT.

The chain recombines TRBV7-6 with TRBJ1-1; 7 bases line up with TRBD1. From germline, CDR1 is SGHVS and CDR2 FNYEAQ. The trim removed 5 bases at V and 3 bases at J, leaving 6 bases unmatched. This CDR3 is 14 amino acids long. The CDR3, as DNA: TGTGCCAGCAGCGACAGACAGGGTGACACTGAAGCTTTCTTT. This translates into CASSDRQGDTEAFF.